What follows are 29 T cell receptor beta chains derived from one specimen sequenced in a study of cytotoxic CD8 clonotypes in ibrutinib-treated CLL (dated by TCRdb to about 2021). The time point label, read with the paper, signifies: around 25 months on ibrutinib. The library was obtained by the immunoSEQ multiplex PCR assay. This is the immuneACCESS table as TCRdb keeps it, with only in-frame sequences that have V and J called. A part of the clones is gone; compared with another copy, unresolved V genes explain less than half, and the rest is unexplained. This sample gives hundreds of thousands of clones in total; under 75% of them show up just once. Just over 15% of the sample is taken by the ten largest. The sequencing used PBMCs, collected after 24 months of ibrutinib treatment. These receptors all come from a human donor with chronic lymphocytic leukemia.

This chain uses TRBV7-3 with TRBJ1-1, with D possibly TRBD1 on 6 matching bases. In germline, CDR1 is SGHTA, CDR2 FQGTGA. This CDR3 has 13 residues. Trimming took off 0 bases at V and 5 bases at J, with 7 bases between the two ends. CDR3 nucleotides: TGTGCCAGCAGCTTAACAACAGGGACTGAAGCTTTCTTT. As protein: CASSLTTGTEAFF.

CDR3 protein: CASSYGLNEQFF. CDR3 nucleotide sequence: TGTGCCAGCAGTTACGGCCTCAATGAGCAGTTCTTC. The gene calls are TRBV6-6 and TRBJ2-1; no firm D call. CDR1 and CDR2 from the germline V gene are MNHNY and SVGAGI (reference sequence). CDR3 size: 12 residues. V was trimmed by 2 bases and J by 6 bases, leaving 5 bases between them.

V is TRBV2 and J is TRBJ2-3; the D is unclear. V was pared by 6 bases and J by 4 bases, with 5 bases between. This CDR3 comprises 11 residues. The V gene's germline CDR1 is SNHLY and CDR2 FYNNEI. For the CDR3, the DNA is TGTGCCAGCAGGAAACCAGATACGCAGTATTTT. Its protein product is CASRKPDTQYF.

V usage is TRBV7-2 and J usage is TRBJ2-6; D unclear. This CDR3 region has 17 residues. The ends were cut back, 4 bases at V and 2 bases at J, with 15 bases in the middle. Looked up from germline, CDR1 is SGHTA and CDR2 is FQGNSA. CDR3 coding DNA: TGTGCCAGCAGCTCCCGGTTACTAACCACTGGGGCCAACGTCCTGACTTTC. Its translation is CASSSRLLTTGANVLTF.

The chain combines TRBV7-2 with TRBJ1-1; no clear D gene. Trimming took 5 bases from V and 6 from J, leaving 19 bases between them. The length of the CDR3 is 15 residues. Germline-derived CDR1 and CDR2 are SGHTA and FQGNSA. The chain's CDR3 is CASSPRNPPRAEAFF. DNA of the CDR3: TGTGCCAGCAGCCCGCGCAACCCGCCTCGCGCTGAAGCTTTCTTT.

V usage is TRBV7-2 and J usage is TRBJ2-3; D is uncertain. The germline V gene has CDR1 SGHTA and CDR2 FQGNSA. Between the trimmed V and J ends, which lost 1 base and 0 bases, there was a span of 8 bases. The CDR3 covers 15 residues. The CDR3 sequence is CASSLVILSTDTQYF. Here the CDR3 DNA reads TGTGCCAGCAGCTTAGTTATCCTGAGCACAGATACGCAGTATTTT.

The chain carries TRBV9 and TRBJ1-5; the D gene is possibly TRBD1 (5 bases). CDR3 length: 13 amino acids. Trimming left V 3 bases short and J 4 bases short, with 8 bases between. Germline CDR1 is SGDLS and CDR2 is YYNGEE. The DNA for the CDR3 is TGTGCCAGCAGCGAGGGGTTAAATCAGCCCCAGCATTTT. It translates to CASSEGLNQPQHF.

The gene calls are TRBV28 and TRBJ2-7; 11 positions agree with TRBD2. Germline V gene sequence: CDR1 MDHEN, CDR2 SYDVKM. V was pared by 6 bases and J by 1 base, with 8 bases of the junction left unmatched. The CDR3 extends over 16 amino acids. CDR3 protein: CASSPGGLAASYEQYF. The CDR3, as DNA: TGTGCCAGCAGCCCTGGGGGACTAGCGGCTTCCTACGAGCAGTACTTC.

The chain combines TRBV5-4 with TRBJ1-1; D is perhaps TRBD1 (5 bases). In germline, CDR1 is SGHNT, CDR2 YYREEE (reference sequence). This CDR3 contains 13 residues. Trimming pared 4 bases from V and 3 bases from J, leaving 10 bases between. CDR3 residues: CASSGRVDTEAFF. Written as DNA, the CDR3 is TGTGCCAGCAGCGGCAGGGTCGACACTGAAGCTTTCTTT.

V is TRBV6-5 and J is TRBJ1-1, with 8 positions matching TRBD1. Trimming took 7 bases from V and 4 from J; bases not matched to a gene: 5. Germline-derived CDR1 and CDR2 are MNHEY and SVGAGI. The CDR3 runs to 13 residues. Here the CDR3 reads CASKDGTGTEAFF. In DNA form, the CDR3 reads TGTGCCAGCAAAGATGGGACAGGCACTGAAGCTTTCTTT.

The chain employs TRBV4-3 and TRBJ2-1, with 7 nucleotides matching TRBD2. The CDR3 runs to 18 residues. CDR1 LGHNA and CDR2 YSLEER come from the germline V gene. V was clipped by 0 bases and J by 8 bases; unmatched bases: 16. The CDR3 nucleotides read TGCGCCAGCAGCCAAGATTATTTTGCTAGCGGCCCCTCCGATGAGCAGTTCTTC. Its translation: CASSQDYFASGPSDEQFF.

This chain joins TRBV6-5 and TRBJ2-7; perhaps TRBD2 as D (5 bases). CDR3 length: 15 amino acids. Between the trimmed V and J ends, which lost 0 bases and 2 bases, there was a span of 11 bases. Germline-derived CDR1 and CDR2 are MNHEY and SVGAGI. In DNA form, the CDR3 reads TGTGCCAGCAGTTACTCGAGGGTTGGAACCTACGAGCAGTACTTC. It specifies CASSYSRVGTYEQYF.

This clone was picked up a small number of times. The gene calls are TRBV4-1 and TRBJ2-4, with 7 bases lining up with TRBD2. Germline trimming cut 3 bases from V and 0 bases from J; bases unmatched to any gene: 5. Germline V gene lookup returns CDR1 MGHRA and CDR2 YSYEKL. The length of the CDR3 is 16 residues. CDR3 DNA: TGCGCCAGCAGCCAGCTAGCGGACTTAGCCAAAAACATTCAGTACTTC. It codes for CASSQLADLAKNIQYF.

A single count supports this clone. The CDR3 bases are TGTGCCAGCAGCTTAGTGTCCTCGCGGGAGGCCTCCTACAATGAGCAGTTCTTC. It specifies CASSLVSSREASYNEQFF. V gene TRBV7-6 combines with J gene TRBJ2-1; 8 nucleotides agree with TRBD2. Germline V gene sequence: CDR1 SGHVS, CDR2 FNYEAQ. The CDR3 is made up of 18 amino acids. Germline trimming cut 1 base from V and 0 bases from J; bases unmatched to any gene: 8.

In DNA, the CDR3 is TGTGCCAGCAGCCCCGGGACTAGCGGGAGGGATACGCAGTATTTT. It yields the protein CASSPGTSGRDTQYF. The chain uses TRBV5-4 and TRBJ2-3; 15 bases fit TRBD2. V lost 4 bases and J lost 6; bases outside the gene matches: 3. Germline CDR1 reads SGHNT; CDR2 reads YYREEE (reference sequence). The length of the CDR3 is 15 residues.

V and J are TRBV6-1 and TRBJ2-1, with D possibly being TRBD2 (6 bases). The germline V and J ends were trimmed by 7 bases and 10 bases, with 11 bases remaining between them. Germline CDR1 is MNHNS and CDR2 is SASEGT. The CDR3 extends over 11 amino acids. CDR3 protein: CASMAGREQFF. The CDR3, as DNA: TGTGCCAGCATGGCGGGAAGGGAGCAGTTCTTC.

The CDR3: CASFRKGTYNEQFF. The CDR3 region has the DNA TGTGCCAGCTTCAGAAAAGGGACCTACAATGAGCAGTTCTTC. This chain joins TRBV6-5 and TRBJ2-1; D ambiguous. V lost 8 bases and J lost 2, with 13 bases in between. Germline V lookup: CDR1 MNHEY, CDR2 SVGAGI. The CDR3 sequence is 14 residues long.

A single count supports this clone. The chain carries TRBV18 and TRBJ2-1; TRBD2 aligns across 13 bases. CDR3 length equals 19 residues. J was trimmed by 5 bases and V by 3 bases; bases with no gene match: 13. The germline V gene encodes CDR1 KGHSH and CDR2 LQKENI. The CDR3 DNA sequence: TGTGCCAGCTCACCTAGCACTAGCGGGAGGGCCGACCCAAACAATGAGCAGTTCTTC. This encodes CASSPSTSGRADPNNEQFF.

J is TRBJ1-5 and V is TRBV28, with a possible D match to TRBD1 (5 bases). V was clipped by 5 bases and J by 0 bases, with 11 bases between them. The CDR3 contains 15 residues. Germline CDR1 and CDR2: MDHEN and SYDVKM. CDR3 sequence: CASSGGLFSNQPQHF. The CDR3 nucleotides are TGTGCCAGCAGTGGGGGACTGTTTAGCAATCAGCCCCAGCATTTT. The variable domain in full, completed from reference TRBV28 and TRBJ1-5, reads DVKVTQSSRYLVKRTGEKVFLECVQDMDHENMFWYRQDPGLGLRLIYFSYDVKMKEKGDIPEGYSVSREKKERFSLILESASTNQTSMYLCASSGGLFSNQPQHFGDGTRLSIL.

This sequence joins TRBV7-9 and TRBJ2-1; 10 bases match TRBD2. With V trimmed by 3 bases and J by 12 bases, 2 bases remained unmatched. Germline CDR1 and CDR2: SEHNR and FQNEAQ (reference sequence). The CDR3 is 12 amino acids. The CDR3, as DNA: TGTGCCAGCAGCTTTAGCGGGAGGCGGCAGTTCTTC. This translates into CASSFSGRRQFF.

The chain is built from TRBV6-5 and TRBJ1-2; 9 positions match TRBD1. Trimming at V came to 2 bases and at J to 7 bases, leaving 5 bases not matched to a gene. Germline V gives CDR1 MNHEY, CDR2 SVGAGI. The CDR3 runs to 14 residues. In nucleotides, the CDR3 is TGTGCCAGCAGTTACGGTAGGGACAGGGCTGGCTACACCTTC. It codes for CASSYGRDRAGYTF.

The V call is TRBV5-1, the J call TRBJ2-7; 9 bases are a match to TRBD2. CDR3 length equals 15 residues. The V gene's germline CDR1 is SGHRS and CDR2 YFSETQ. V dropped 2 bases and J dropped 1; count of bases not matched to a gene: 4. The CDR3 here is CASSFGREGSYEQYF. CDR3 nucleotides: TGCGCCAGCAGCTTCGGGCGGGAGGGATCCTACGAGCAGTACTTC.

The rearrangement links TRBV27 to TRBJ1-1; D ambiguous. Between the trimmed V and J ends, which lost 3 bases and 1 base, there was a span of 6 bases. The CDR3 totals 13 residues. Germline V gene data show CDR1 as MNHEY and CDR2 as SMNVEV (reference sequence). CDR3 sequence reads: CASSLARNTEAFF. For the CDR3, the DNA is TGTGCCAGCAGTTTGGCCCGGAACACTGAAGCTTTCTTT.

This clone showed up just once. This sample includes further DNA sequences coding for the same CDR3. This chain links TRBV5-1 with TRBJ1-5; D not resolved. V was pared by 4 bases and J by 1 base, with 6 bases between. Looked up from germline, CDR1 is SGHRS and CDR2 is YFSETQ. This CDR3 has 13 amino acids. The DNA of the CDR3 is TGCGCCAGCAGCCTCGGAAGCAATCAGCCCCAGCATTTT. Translated, it gives CASSLGSNQPQHF.

The rearrangement joins TRBV28 to TRBJ1-3, with D hard to call. From germline, CDR1 is MDHEN and CDR2 SYDVKM. The germline V and J ends were trimmed by 6 bases and 4 bases, with 4 bases remaining between them. CDR3 length equals 11 residues. This CDR3 is CASRKGNTIYF. The DNA for the CDR3 is TGTGCCAGCAGAAAGGGAAACACCATATATTTT.

This chain joins TRBV11-2 and TRBJ2-7, with TRBD1 matching over 8 bases. CDR1 is SGHAT and CDR2 is FQNNGV in the germline V gene. This CDR3 contains 14 residues. V lost 5 bases, J lost 9 bases, and 12 bases stayed unmatched. For the CDR3, the DNA is TGTGCCAGCAGCACCGGGACAGGCTACGATGTGCAGTACTTC. Translated, it gives CASSTGTGYDVQYF.

The V and J genes are TRBV27 and TRBJ2-2; D is possibly TRBD1 (5 bases). The ends were cut back, 7 bases at V and 4 bases at J, with 22 bases in the middle. This CDR3 contains 17 residues. Germline CDR1 and CDR2: MNHEY and SMNVEV (reference sequence). The CDR3 loop reads CASTNTGSLQLTGELFF. In nucleotides, the CDR3 is TGTGCCAGCACTAATACAGGATCCCTCCAGCTCACCGGGGAGCTGTTTTTT.

The J gene is TRBJ1-4, the V gene TRBV28; D is ambiguous. V gave up 6 bases and J gave up 8 bases, with 10 bases separating them. Per the germline V gene, CDR1 is MDHEN and CDR2 is SYDVKM. CDR3 length: 12 amino acids. CDR3 DNA sequence: TGTGCCAGCAGGGGTCAGGTGGAAAAACTGTTTTTT. It specifies CASRGQVEKLFF.

The CDR3 is CASSRRENTEAFF. CDR3 nucleotides: TGTGCCAGCTCACGGCGAGAGAACACTGAAGCTTTCTTT. The chain carries TRBV18 and TRBJ1-1; D is ambiguous. V was shortened by 4 bases and J by 1 base, with 7 bases between the two germline ends. CDR1 is KGHSH, CDR2 LQKENI, per germline. The CDR3 loop spans 13 amino acids. The full variable domain, in which reference TRBV18 and TRBJ1-1 provide the parts outside the CDR3, is NAGVMQNPRHLVRRRGQEARLRCSPMKGHSHVYWYRQLPEEGLKFMVYLQKENIIDESGMPKERFSAEFPKEGPSILRIQQVVRGDSAAYFCASSRRENTEAFFGQGTRLTVV.